This entry features one T cell receptor beta chain sequence. The antigen is undetermined. Each donor's blood draw was around 9.2 milliliters of peripheral blood. A J-beta primer mix and a sample-barcoded 5' primer were used in a second PCR of about 7 to 12 cycles. One entry per CDR3 protein results from TCRdb running MiXCR on the 5' RACE reads. The table includes around 1,600,000 distinct CDR3 sequences, 35% to 45% detected once. The CDR3 covers 14 residues. Trimming removed 3 bases at V and 0 bases at J, with 9 bases between. Germline V gene data show CDR1 as MNHEY and CDR2 as SVGEGT. The data were obtained in a study of blood T cells in healthy people across ages. Points from the study as a whole: Bulk PBMC profiling left naive and antigen-experienced comparisons inconclusive.

The TCR comes from a woman aged 18-29 years in good health. The chain uses TRBV6-2 or TRBV6-3 and TRBJ2-7; unclear D gene. Specimen: blood. Here the CDR3 reads CASSYGQNSYEQYF. CDR3 bases: TGTGCCAGCAGTTATGGGCAGAACTCCTACGAGCAGTACTTC.